What follows are 21 T cell receptor beta chains derived from one specimen sequenced in a study of beta chain features in type 1 diabetes. Sequencing targeted expressed TCRB transcripts, as all isolated RNA had been reverse transcribed. The assay was immunoSEQ multiplex PCR, and TCRdb's table has in-frame clones only and misses some. Altogether 600,000 to 650,000 clones are present, around 15% being singletons, with the ten largest covering roughly 0.098%. Sequencing was done on a sample of naive CD4+ T cells from blood. Source of these receptors: a man in his late teens or twenties in good health.

The chain links TRBV6-5 to TRBJ2-7, with 8 bases matching TRBD1. Germline values: CDR1 MNHEY, CDR2 SVGAGI. V shed 5 bases, J shed 2 bases, and the junction held 5 bases outside the gene matches. This CDR3 comprises 14 residues. The DNA for the CDR3 is TGTGCCAGCAGTGGACAGGGATGGGCCTACGAGCAGTACTTC. Translating gives CASSGQGWAYEQYF.

This clone was picked up a small number of times. This chain joins TRBV18 and TRBJ1-1, with D possibly matching TRBD1 (6 bases). The CDR3 runs to 17 residues. The germline gives CDR1 KGHSH, CDR2 LQKENI. V was shortened by 3 bases and J by 0 bases, with 17 bases between the two germline ends. The DNA of the CDR3 is TGTGCCAGCTCACCCCCCGGGACACTTCTGATGAACACTGAAGCTTTCTTT. It specifies CASSPPGTLLMNTEAFF.

This clone was seen only a few times. The genes are TRBV14 and TRBJ2-2; D is perhaps TRBD2 (5 bases). CDR3 length: 15 residues. Per germline, CDR1 SGHDN and CDR2 FVKESK. V lost 4 bases and J 4 bases, leaving 13 bases between the germline ends. For the CDR3, the DNA is TGTGCCAGCAGCCCCGATTGGAGGTTCACCGGGGAGCTGTTTTTT. Protein: CASSPDWRFTGELFF.

The V call is TRBV5-1, the J call TRBJ1-1; 9 bases are shared with TRBD1. Germline V CDR1 and CDR2: SGHRS, YFSETQ. Trimming removed 3 bases from V and 1 base from J; junction bases left unmatched: 10. This CDR3 has 17 amino acids. The CDR3 reads CASSSKPPGQGNTEAFF. DNA for the CDR3: TGCGCCAGCAGCTCGAAACCGCCGGGACAGGGGAACACTGAAGCTTTCTTT.

The CDR3 spells CASSSGWGQETQYF. CDR3 sequence (DNA): TGTGCCAGCAGCTCGGGATGGGGTCAAGAGACCCAGTACTTC. This rearrangement joins TRBV7-9 to TRBJ2-5, with D possibly being TRBD2 (5 bases). The CDR3 consists of 14 residues. V gave up 4 bases and J gave up 2 bases, with 11 bases separating them. CDR1 is SEHNR and CDR2 is FQNEAQ in the germline V gene (reference sequence). Complete variable domain (other parts from reference TRBV7-9 and TRBJ2-5): DTGVSQNPRHKITKRGQNVTFRCDPISEHNRLYWYRQTLGQGPEFLTYFQNEAQLEKSRLLSDRFSAERPKGSFSTLEIQRTEQGDSAMYLCASSSGWGQETQYFGPGTRLLVL.

This clone was observed a few times. CDR3 in DNA: TGTGCCAGCAGCTTGGCGGTAGCGGGAGCCCACGAGCAGTACTTC. Protein product: CASSLAVAGAHEQYF. V gene TRBV5-4 combines with J gene TRBJ2-7; 9 bases map to TRBD2. Germline trimming cut 0 bases from V and 5 bases from J; bases unmatched to any gene: 6. The CDR3 is 15 amino acids. CDR1 is SGHNT, CDR2 YYREEE, per germline (reference sequence).

The CDR3 here is CASSEQLNTEAFF. CDR3 DNA: TGTGCCAGCAGCGAGCAGCTGAACACTGAAGCTTTCTTT. The chain uses TRBV9 and TRBJ1-1; no clear D gene. The V end was cut by 3 bases, the J end by 0 bases, with 6 bases between. The CDR3 is made up of 13 amino acids. Germline CDR1 is SGDLS and CDR2 is YYNGEE.

In this sample, this clone turned up a few times. V is TRBV28 and J is TRBJ1-1, with D tentatively TRBD1 (5 bases). CDR3 length: 14 amino acids. V lost 6 bases, J lost 4 bases, and 15 bases lay in between. Germline CDR1 and CDR2: MDHEN and SYDVKM. As DNA, the CDR3 is TGTGCCAGCAGCCCACCGGGACTCCTCACTGAAGCTTTCTTT. Its translation is CASSPPGLLTEAFF.

The gene calls are TRBV7-2 and TRBJ1-2, with no clear D. V lost 10 bases to trimming and J lost 4 bases, with 16 bases between them. Germline loops: CDR1 SGHTA, CDR2 FQGNSA. The CDR3 totals 13 residues. CDR3 protein: CATRGERTYGYTF. For the CDR3, the DNA is TGTGCCACCCGGGGAGAACGGACCTATGGCTACACCTTC.

This clone was picked up a small number of times. The rearrangement joins TRBV7-9 to TRBJ1-1; TRBD1 is a possible D gene (5 bases). This CDR3 region has 16 residues. The V end was cut by 0 bases, the J end by 1 base, with 12 bases between. Germline loops: CDR1 SEHNR, CDR2 FQNEAQ (reference sequence). In nucleotides, the CDR3 is TGTGCCAGCAGCTTAGCGCGTTGGGGGGAGAACACTGAAGCTTTCTTT. It yields the protein CASSLARWGENTEAFF.

This clone appeared a few times. The V and J genes are TRBV6-9 and TRBJ2-3; 10 bases fit TRBD1. CDR1 MNHGY and CDR2 SVAAGI come from the germline V gene. Losses at the gene ends were 6 bases for V and 0 bases for J; bases not matched to a gene: 9. The CDR3 is 17 amino acids. The CDR3 DNA reads TGTGCCAGCAGGGGACAGGGGTCCCCCCTTAGCACAGATACGCAGTATTTT. Its protein product is CASRGQGSPLSTDTQYF.

This clone was observed a handful of times. This rearrangement joins TRBV10-3 to TRBJ2-1, with D unresolved. The germline CDR1 and CDR2 sequences are ENHRY and SYGVKD. The V and J ends lost 0 bases and 6 bases respectively, with 18 bases between them. This CDR3 is 17 amino acids long. CDR3 coding DNA: TGTGCCATCAGTGAGTCCGACTTGTACTTGATACCCAATGAGCAGTTCTTC. Translation: CAISESDLYLIPNEQFF.

This clone was detected only a few times. This sequence joins TRBV30 and TRBJ2-5; the match to TRBD1 covers 9 bases. The CDR3 sequence is 18 residues long. V lost 2 bases and J lost 4; bases outside the gene matches: 17. CDR1 and CDR2 from the germline V gene are GTSNPN and SVGIG (reference sequence). CDR3 DNA sequence: TGTGCCTGGAGTATAAAAAGGACAGGGGCGAGGCCAACAGAGACCCAGTACTTC. The encoded protein is CAWSIKRTGARPTETQYF.

This clone has only a few counts. The gene calls are TRBV19 and TRBJ2-2; D is ambiguous. The CDR3 loop spans 15 amino acids. V lost 0 bases and J lost 1, with 6 bases in between. The germline V gene encodes CDR1 LNHDA and CDR2 SQIVND (reference sequence). CDR3 nucleotides: TGTGCCAGTAGTATAGATTGGCTGAACACCGGGGAGCTGTTTTTT. Amino acid sequence: CASSIDWLNTGELFF.

The chain employs TRBV4-1 and TRBJ2-6, with 9 positions matching TRBD1. The trim removed 0 bases at V and 17 bases at J, leaving 23 bases unmatched. This CDR3 contains 19 residues. CDR1 is MGHRA and CDR2 is YSYEKL in the germline V gene. The chain's CDR3 is CASSQERGATGGPFRPLTF. The CDR3 nucleotides read TGCGCCAGCAGCCAAGAGAGGGGTGCTACAGGGGGCCCTTTCAGGCCTTTGACTTTC.

This clone was detected a few times. The J gene is TRBJ2-7, the V gene TRBV6-5; the match to TRBD1 covers 9 bases. The V gene's germline CDR1 is MNHEY and CDR2 SVGAGI. This CDR3 region has 14 residues. After removal of 6 bases from V and 3 bases from J, the junction contained 6 bases not matched to a gene. The CDR3 sequence: CASRRGTGLYEQYF. CDR3 nucleotides: TGTGCCAGCAGACGAGGGACAGGGCTCTACGAGCAGTACTTC.

In its sample, this clone was seen a few times. This sample includes further DNA sequences coding for the same CDR3. This rearrangement joins TRBV18 to TRBJ1-1, with D possibly TRBD1 on 5 matching bases. V was clipped by 2 bases and J by 0 bases, with 7 bases between them. CDR3 length equals 14 residues. CDR1 and CDR2 (germline): KGHSH, LQKENI. CDR3: CASSPDRVNTEAFF. CDR3 DNA sequence: TGTGCCAGCTCACCAGACAGAGTGAACACTGAAGCTTTCTTT.

This clone was seen more than once but under ten times. The V and J genes are TRBV5-1 and TRBJ2-7, with 7 bases identical to TRBD1. This CDR3 is 15 amino acids long. The germline CDR1 and CDR2 sequences are SGHRS and YFSETQ. Trimming cost V 4 bases and J 0 bases; bases outside gene matches: 7. The CDR3 nucleotides are TGCGCCAGCAGCCTAGCCGGGACAGTCTCCTACGAGCAGTACTTC. Translated: CASSLAGTVSYEQYF.

This clone has more than one count but fewer than ten. The chain joins TRBV15 to TRBJ2-1, with D possibly being TRBD2 (6 bases). The V end lost 0 bases, the J end lost 5 bases, and 11 bases lay between the germline ends. This CDR3 is 15 amino acids long. The germline V gene encodes CDR1 LNHNV and CDR2 YYDKDF (reference sequence). CDR3 loop: CATSRDRGTHNEQFF. CDR3 bases: TGTGCCACCAGCAGAGATCGGGGGACGCACAATGAGCAGTTCTTC.

The chain links TRBV27 to TRBJ2-7; D is tentatively TRBD1 or TRBD2 (5 bases each). This CDR3 region has 13 residues. The ends were cut back, 7 bases at V and 4 bases at J, with 14 bases in the middle. Germline V gene data show CDR1 as MNHEY and CDR2 as SMNVEV (reference sequence). Here the CDR3 reads CASKRTGTYEQYF. The CDR3 coding sequence is TGTGCCAGCAAAAGGACGGGGACGTACGAGCAGTACTTC.

This clone was counted between two and nine times. The V gene is TRBV4-1, the J gene TRBJ1-4, with 10 bases lining up with TRBD1. V lost 1 base to trimming and J lost 10 bases; unmatched junction nucleotides: 15. In germline, CDR1 is MGHRA, CDR2 YSYEKL. The CDR3 totals 18 residues. CDR3 residues: CASSQGRGQGRVIRKLFF. The CDR3 DNA is TGCGCCAGCAGCCAAGGAAGGGGACAGGGGCGGGTTATTCGAAAACTGTTTTTT.